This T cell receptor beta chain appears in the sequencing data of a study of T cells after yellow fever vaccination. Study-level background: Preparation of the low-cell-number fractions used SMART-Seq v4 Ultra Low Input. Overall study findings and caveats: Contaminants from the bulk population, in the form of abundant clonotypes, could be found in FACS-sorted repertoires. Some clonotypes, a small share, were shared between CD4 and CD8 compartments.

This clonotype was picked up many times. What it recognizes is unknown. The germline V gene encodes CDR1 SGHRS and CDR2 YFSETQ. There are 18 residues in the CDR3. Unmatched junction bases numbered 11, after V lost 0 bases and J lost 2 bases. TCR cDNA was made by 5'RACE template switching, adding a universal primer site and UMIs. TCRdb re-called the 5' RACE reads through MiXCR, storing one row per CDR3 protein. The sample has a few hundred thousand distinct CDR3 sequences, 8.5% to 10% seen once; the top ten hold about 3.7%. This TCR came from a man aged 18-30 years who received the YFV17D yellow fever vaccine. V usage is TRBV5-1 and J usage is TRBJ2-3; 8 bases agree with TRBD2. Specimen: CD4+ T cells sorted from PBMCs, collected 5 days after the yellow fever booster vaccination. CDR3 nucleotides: TGCGCCAGCAGCTTGGCCGGGGGAGCGGGGGTTACCACAGATACGCAGTATTTT. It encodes CASSLAGGAGVTTDTQYF.